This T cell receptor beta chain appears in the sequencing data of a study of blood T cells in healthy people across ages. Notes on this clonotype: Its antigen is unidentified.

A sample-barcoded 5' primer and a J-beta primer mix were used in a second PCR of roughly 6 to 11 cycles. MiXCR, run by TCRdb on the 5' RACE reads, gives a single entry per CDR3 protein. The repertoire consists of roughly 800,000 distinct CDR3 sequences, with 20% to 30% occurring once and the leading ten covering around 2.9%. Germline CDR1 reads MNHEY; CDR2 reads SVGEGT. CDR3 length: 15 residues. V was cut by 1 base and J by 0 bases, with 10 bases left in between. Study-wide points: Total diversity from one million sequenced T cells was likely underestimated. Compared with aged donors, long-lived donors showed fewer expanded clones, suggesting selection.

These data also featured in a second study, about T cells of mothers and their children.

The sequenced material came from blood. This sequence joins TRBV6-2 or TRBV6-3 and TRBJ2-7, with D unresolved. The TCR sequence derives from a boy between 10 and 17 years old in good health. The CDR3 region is CASSYLGTSSYEQYF. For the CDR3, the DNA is TGTGCCAGCAGTTACTTAGGAACAAGCTCCTACGAGCAGTACTTC.